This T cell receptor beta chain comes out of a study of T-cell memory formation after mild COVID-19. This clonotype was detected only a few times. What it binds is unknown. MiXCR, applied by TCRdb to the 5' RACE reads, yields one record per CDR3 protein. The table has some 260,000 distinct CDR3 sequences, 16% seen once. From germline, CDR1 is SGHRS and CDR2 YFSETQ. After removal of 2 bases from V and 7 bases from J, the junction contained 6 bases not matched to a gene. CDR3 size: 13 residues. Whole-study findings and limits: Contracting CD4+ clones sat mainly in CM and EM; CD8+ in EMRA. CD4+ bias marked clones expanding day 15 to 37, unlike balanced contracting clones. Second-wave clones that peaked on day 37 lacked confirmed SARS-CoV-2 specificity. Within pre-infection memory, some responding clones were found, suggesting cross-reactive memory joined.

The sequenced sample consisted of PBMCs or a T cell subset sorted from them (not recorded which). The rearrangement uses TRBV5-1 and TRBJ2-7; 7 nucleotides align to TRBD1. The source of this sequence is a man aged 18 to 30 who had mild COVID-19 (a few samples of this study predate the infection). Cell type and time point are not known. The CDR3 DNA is TGCGCCAGCAGCTTTACAGGGGAGCGGGAGCAGTACTTC. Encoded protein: CASSFTGEREQYF.